This TCR beta chain was captured in a study of beta chain features in type 1 diabetes. This clone was picked up a small number of times. Its antigen is not known. V was pared by 6 bases and J by 1 base, with 9 bases of the junction left unmatched. Germline loops: CDR1 SGHAT, CDR2 FQNNGV. The CDR3 is 16 amino acids. Overall study findings and caveats: Among all four CD4+ subsets, Type 1 diabetes patients had TCRB CDR3s that were moderately but significantly shorter.

Of the isolated RNA, all was reverse transcribed, and so the sequenced material was expressed TCRB transcripts. Generated by immunoSEQ multiplex PCR, the TCRdb table keeps only in-frame clones and is missing some. The sample has some 230,000 clones; around 9.6% are singletons. Sequenced sample: naive CD4+ T cells from blood. The rearrangement uses TRBV11-2 and TRBJ2-3, with 8 bases identical to TRBD1. The source is a woman aged 18-29 years in good health. In nucleotides, the CDR3 is TGTGCCAGCAGTTTGATTGGACAGGGTGGCACAGATACGCAGTATTTT. It is translated as CASSLIGQGGTDTQYF.